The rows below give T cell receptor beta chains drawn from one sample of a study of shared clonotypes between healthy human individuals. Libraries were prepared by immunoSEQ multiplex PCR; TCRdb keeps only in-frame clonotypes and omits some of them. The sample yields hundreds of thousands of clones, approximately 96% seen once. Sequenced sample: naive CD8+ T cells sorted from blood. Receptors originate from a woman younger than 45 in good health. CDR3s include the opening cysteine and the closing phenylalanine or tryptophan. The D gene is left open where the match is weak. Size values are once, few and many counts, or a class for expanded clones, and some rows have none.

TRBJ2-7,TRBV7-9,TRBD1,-,TGTGCCAGCAGCCACGGGACGACAGGGACCTACGAGCAGTACTTC,CASSHGTTGTYEQYF
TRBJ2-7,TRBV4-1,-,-,TGCGCCAGCAGCCAGGCCCCGTACTACGAGCAGTACTTC,CASSQAPYYEQYF
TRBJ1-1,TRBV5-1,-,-,TGCGCCAGCAGCCCCCAAAGGAGAACCGTTGAAGCTTTCTTT,CASSPQRRTVEAFF
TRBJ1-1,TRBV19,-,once,TGTGCCAGTAGTATAGATATTTTGCAGGGAGTGAACACTGAAGCTTTCTTT,CASSIDILQGVNTEAFF
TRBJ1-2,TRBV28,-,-,TGTGCCAGCAGTAGTCTGGATTCGCTCGGGGGCTACACCTTC,CASSSLDSLGGYTF
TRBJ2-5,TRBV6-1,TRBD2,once,TGTGCCAGCAGTGATCGACCTAGCGGGAGGGCCGGAGAGACCCAGTACTTC,CASSDRPSGRAGETQYF
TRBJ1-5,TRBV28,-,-,TGTGCCAGCACCTCAATCCTGAGGGAAGTTTTATTTCAGCCCCAGCATTTT,CASTSILREVLFQPQHF
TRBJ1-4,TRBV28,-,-,TGTGCCAGCAGTTTAAGTCCCCAGTGGAACGAAAAACTGTTTTTT,CASSLSPQWNEKLFF
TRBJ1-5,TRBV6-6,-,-,TGTGCCAGCAGTTCGCGGGGAGGGAGCAATCAGCCCCAGCATTTT,CASSSRGGSNQPQHF
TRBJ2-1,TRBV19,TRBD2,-,TGTGCCAGTAGTATACTAGCGGCCCGCTACAATGAGCAGTTCTTC,CASSILAARYNEQFF
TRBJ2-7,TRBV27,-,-,TGTGCCAGCAGCCAGACCGTATTGGTCGAGCAGTACTTC,CASSQTVLVEQYF
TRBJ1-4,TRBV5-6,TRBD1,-,TGTGCCAGCAGCCCAGGGACAGGGCCTAATGAAAAACTGTTTTTT,CASSPGTGPNEKLFF
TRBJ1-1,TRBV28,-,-,TGTGCCAGCAGTTTGGGAACAGGGAGTTGGACTGAAGCTTTCTTT,CASSLGTGSWTEAFF
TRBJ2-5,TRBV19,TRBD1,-,TGTGCCAGTAGTCTCGGGACAGGACTCCAAGAGACCCAGTACTTC,CASSLGTGLQETQYF
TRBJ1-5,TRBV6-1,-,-,TGTGCCAGCAGTGAAGCCGGGGGGCGCAGGCAGCCCCAGCATTTT,CASSEAGGRRQPQHF
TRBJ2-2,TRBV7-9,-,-,TGTGCCAGCAGCTTAGGCGGCACCGGGGAGCTGTTTTTT,CASSLGGTGELFF